Following are 5 T cell receptor beta chains from one sample sequenced in a study of blood T cells in healthy people across ages. Combining a sample-barcoded 5' primer with a J-beta primer mix, a second PCR ran for about 7 to 12 cycles. TCRdb reprocessed the 5' RACE reads with MiXCR, giving one entry per CDR3 protein. The sample lists 650,000 to 800,000 distinct CDR3 sequences, more than 40% occurring once. Sequenced: blood. Receptors were obtained from a man in his 60s in good health.

The chain combines TRBV5-1 with TRBJ1-2; D gene unclear. The CDR3 consists of 14 residues. Per germline, CDR1 SGHRS and CDR2 YFSETQ. V dropped 2 bases and J dropped 1 base, with 9 bases sitting between them. The CDR3 region is CASSLSVINYGYTF. DNA for the CDR3: TGCGCCAGCAGCTTAAGTGTCATTAACTATGGCTACACCTTC. The full variable domain, with the rest looked up from reference TRBV5-1 and TRBJ1-2, is KAGVTQTPRYLIKTRGQQVTLSCSPISGHRSVSWYQQTPGQGLQFLFEYFSETQRNKGNFPGRFSGRQFSNSRSEMNVSTLELGDSALYLCASSLSVINYGYTFGSGTRLTVV.

For this clonotype: The junction differs from germline at one of its ends, possibly a read error. This sequence joins TRBV5-1 and TRBJ2-5; 15 positions match TRBD2. This CDR3 has 16 residues. Germline CDR1 and CDR2: SGHRS and YFSETQ. The CDR3 coding sequence is TGCGCCAGCAGAACGGGACTAGCGGGGGGTAGAGAGGCCCAGTACTTC. The encoded protein is CASRTGLAGGREAQYF.

The rearrangement links TRBV6-1 to TRBJ2-5; TRBD2 agrees at 10 bases. J was trimmed by 11 bases and V by 2 bases; bases with no gene match: 11. From germline, CDR1 is MNHNS and CDR2 SASEGT. This CDR3 has 15 residues. The CDR3 nucleotides are TGTGCCAGCAGTGAATGGACTAGCGGTAACAATGAGCAGTACTTC. It translates to CASSEWTSGNNEQYF.

This clonotype occurred a few times. The chain has TRBV2 and TRBJ1-5; D is undetermined. The CDR3 contains 14 residues. Germline values: CDR1 SNHLY, CDR2 FYNNEI. Between the trimmed V and J ends, which lost 9 bases and 3 bases, there was a span of 15 bases. CDR3 sequence reads: CASRSDGDNQPQHF. CDR3 in DNA: TGTGCCAGTCGCTCGGACGGCGACAATCAGCCCCAGCATTTT.

This clonotype was counted ten times or more. This sequence joins TRBV11-1 and TRBJ2-7; 10 nucleotides match TRBD2. The CDR3 has 16 amino acids. V trimming: 3 bases; J trimming: 1 base; junction bases outside the gene matches: 6. The germline CDR1 and CDR2 sequences are SGHAT and FQDESV (reference sequence). DNA of the CDR3: TGTGCCAGCAGCTTCCCTAGCGGGGGAACTTCCTACGAGCAGTACTTC. Amino acids: CASSFPSGGTSYEQYF.